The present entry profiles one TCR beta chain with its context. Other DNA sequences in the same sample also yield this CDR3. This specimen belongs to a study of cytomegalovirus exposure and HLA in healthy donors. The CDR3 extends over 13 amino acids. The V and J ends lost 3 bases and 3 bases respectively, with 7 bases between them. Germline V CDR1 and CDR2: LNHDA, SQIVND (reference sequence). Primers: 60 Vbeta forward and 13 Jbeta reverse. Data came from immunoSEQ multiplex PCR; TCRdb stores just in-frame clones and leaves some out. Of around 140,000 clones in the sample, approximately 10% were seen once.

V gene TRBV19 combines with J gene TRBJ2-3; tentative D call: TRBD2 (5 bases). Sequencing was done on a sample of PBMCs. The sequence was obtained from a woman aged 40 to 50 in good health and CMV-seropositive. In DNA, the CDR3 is TGTGCCAGTAGTATTTCGGGAACAGATACGCAGTATTTT. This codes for CASSISGTDTQYF.